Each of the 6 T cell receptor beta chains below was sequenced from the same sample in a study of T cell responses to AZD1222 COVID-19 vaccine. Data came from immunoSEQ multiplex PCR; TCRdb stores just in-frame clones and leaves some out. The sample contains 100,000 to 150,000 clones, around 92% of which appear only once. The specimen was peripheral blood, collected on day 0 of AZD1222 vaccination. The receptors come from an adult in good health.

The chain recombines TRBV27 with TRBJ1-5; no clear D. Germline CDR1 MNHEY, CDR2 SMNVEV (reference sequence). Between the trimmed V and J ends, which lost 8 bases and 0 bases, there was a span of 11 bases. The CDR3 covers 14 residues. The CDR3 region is CASQPYGSNQPQHF. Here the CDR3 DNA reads TGTGCCAGCCAACCCTACGGTAGCAATCAGCCCCAGCATTTT.

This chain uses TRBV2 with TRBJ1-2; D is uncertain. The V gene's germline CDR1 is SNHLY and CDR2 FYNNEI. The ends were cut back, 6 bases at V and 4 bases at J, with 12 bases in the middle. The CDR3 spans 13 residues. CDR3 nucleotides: TGTGCCAGCAGACCGACTCACACCTATGGCTACACCTTC. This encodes CASRPTHTYGYTF.

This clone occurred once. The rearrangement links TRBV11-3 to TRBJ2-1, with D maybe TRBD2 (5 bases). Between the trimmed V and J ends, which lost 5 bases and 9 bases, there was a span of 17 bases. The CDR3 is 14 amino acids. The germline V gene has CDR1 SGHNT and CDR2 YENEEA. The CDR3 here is CASSPGLAGGEQFF. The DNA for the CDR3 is TGTGCCAGCAGCCCCGGACTCGCTGGTGGTGAGCAGTTCTTC.

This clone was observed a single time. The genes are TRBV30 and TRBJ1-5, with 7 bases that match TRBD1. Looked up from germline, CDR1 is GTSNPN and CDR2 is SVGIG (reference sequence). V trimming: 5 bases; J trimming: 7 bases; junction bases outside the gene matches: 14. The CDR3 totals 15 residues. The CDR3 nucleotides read TGTGCCTGGGGGACCTCGACAGGGCCGGGGCAGCCCCAGCATTTT. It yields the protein CAWGTSTGPGQPQHF.

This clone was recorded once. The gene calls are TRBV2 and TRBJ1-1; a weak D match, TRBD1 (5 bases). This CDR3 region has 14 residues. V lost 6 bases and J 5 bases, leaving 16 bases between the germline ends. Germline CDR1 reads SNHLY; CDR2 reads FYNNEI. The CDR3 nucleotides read TGTGCCAGCAGAGATACAGGAGCCGGGACTGAAGCTTTCTTT. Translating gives CASRDTGAGTEAFF.

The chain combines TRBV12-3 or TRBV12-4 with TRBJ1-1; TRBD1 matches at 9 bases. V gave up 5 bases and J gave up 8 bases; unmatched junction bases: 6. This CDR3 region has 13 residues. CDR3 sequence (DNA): TGTGCCAGCAGTGGGGGACAGGGTTCCGAAGCTTTCTTT. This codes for CASSGGQGSEAFF.